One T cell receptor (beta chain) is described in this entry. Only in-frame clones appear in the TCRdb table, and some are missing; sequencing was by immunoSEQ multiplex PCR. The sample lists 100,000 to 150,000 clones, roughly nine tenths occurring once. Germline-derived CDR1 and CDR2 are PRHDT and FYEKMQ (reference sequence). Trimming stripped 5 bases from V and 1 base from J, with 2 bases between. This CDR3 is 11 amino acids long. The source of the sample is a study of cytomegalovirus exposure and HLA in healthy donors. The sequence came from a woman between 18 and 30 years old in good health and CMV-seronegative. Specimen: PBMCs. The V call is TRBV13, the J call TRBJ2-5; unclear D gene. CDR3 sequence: CASSLQETQYF. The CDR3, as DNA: TGTGCCAGCAGCCTCCAAGAGACCCAGTACTTC.